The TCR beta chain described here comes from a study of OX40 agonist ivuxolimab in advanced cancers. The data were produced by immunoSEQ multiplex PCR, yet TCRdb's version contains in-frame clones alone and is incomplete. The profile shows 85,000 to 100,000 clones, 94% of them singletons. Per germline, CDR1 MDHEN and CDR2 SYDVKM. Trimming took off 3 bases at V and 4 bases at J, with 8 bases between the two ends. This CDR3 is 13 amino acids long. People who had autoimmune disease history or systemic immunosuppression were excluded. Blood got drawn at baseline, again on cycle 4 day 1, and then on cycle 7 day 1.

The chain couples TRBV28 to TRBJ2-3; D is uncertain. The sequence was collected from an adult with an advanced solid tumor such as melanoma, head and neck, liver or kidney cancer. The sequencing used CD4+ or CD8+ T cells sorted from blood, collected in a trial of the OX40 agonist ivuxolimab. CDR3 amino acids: CASSFWVSDTQYF. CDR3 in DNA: TGTGCCAGCAGTTTCTGGGTCTCAGATACGCAGTATTTT.